Listed below are T cell receptor beta chains from one sample, sequenced in a study of T cells after yellow fever vaccination. TCRdb fed the 5' RACE reads into MiXCR, producing one record per CDR3 protein. Of about 220,000 distinct CDR3 sequences in the sample, under 3.5% were seen once. The specimen comprised CD4+ T cells sorted from PBMCs, sampled 10 days after the yellow fever booster vaccination. The receptors shown here come from a man between 18 and 29 years old who received the YFV17D yellow fever vaccine. The CDR3 runs from the conserved cysteine through the conserved F or W. A D gene is named only where the DNA matches it firmly. Not every row has a clone size; where given, it reads once, few, many or a size class.

TGTGCCAGCAGTTATAGGTCATACGAGCAGTACTTC,CASSYRSYEQYF,TRBV6-2/TRBV6-3,NA,TRBJ2-7,few
TGCAGCGTTGCAAATAGGTCTCGTTGGGGAAACACCATATATTTT,CSVANRSRWGNTIYF,TRBV29-1,NA,TRBJ1-3,few
TGTGCCGGCTCGACCTCTTGGGGCACCGGGGAGCTGTTTTTT,CAGSTSWGTGELFF,TRBV19,NA,TRBJ2-2,NA
TGCAGTGCCGTCGGGGGGAGTGAGACCCAGTACTTC,CSAVGGSETQYF,TRBV20-1,TRBD2,TRBJ2-5,many
TGTGCCAGCAGTTTTTCCAGCCACACATCCTACGAGCAGTACTTC,CASSFSSHTSYEQYF,TRBV12-3/TRBV12-4,NA,TRBJ2-7,many
TGCGCCAGCAGCCAAGAGCAGGGCAATAATTCACCCCTCCACTTT,CASSQEQGNNSPLHF,TRBV4-3,NA,TRBJ1-6,NA
TGTGCCACCACCCCCCGGACAGGGGCTAATCAGCCCCAGCATTTT,CATTPRTGANQPQHF,TRBV19,TRBD1,TRBJ1-5,NA
TGCAGTGCCATAAAGACAGGGACCGGGGAAAAACTGTTTTTT,CSAIKTGTGEKLFF,TRBV20-1,TRBD1,TRBJ1-4,few
TGTGCCAGCAGCCGGGGAGCGGACACTGAAGCTTTCTTT,CASSRGADTEAFF,TRBV6-1,NA,TRBJ1-1,many
TGTGCCAGCAGTTTTCAGGGGGGAACACAGCAGCCCCAGCATTTT,CASSFQGGTQQPQHF,TRBV12-3/TRBV12-4,TRBD1,TRBJ1-5,many
TGTGCCAGCTCACCTTTTCAAGAGAGTTCCAACTATGGCTACACCTTC,CASSPFQESSNYGYTF,TRBV18,NA,TRBJ1-2,few
TGCGCCAGCAGACAGGGGAACACAGATACGCAGTATTTT,CASRQGNTDTQYF,TRBV5-1,TRBD1,TRBJ2-3,many
TGTGCCAGTACCATGGCGGGGGTCCGGCCCCAGCATTTT,CASTMAGVRPQHF,TRBV19,NA,TRBJ1-5,many
TGTGCCAGCTTGGCATTAGTGAACACCGGGGAGCTGTTTTTT,CASLALVNTGELFF,TRBV12-3/TRBV12-4,NA,TRBJ2-2,many
TGTGCCAGCAGTCCCCGCGGGGGCCTCGGGGGCCATGAGCAGTTCTTC,CASSPRGGLGGHEQFF,TRBV6-1,NA,TRBJ2-1,many
TGTGCCAGCAGTCCGGCGGAGACCCAAGAGACCCAGTACTTC,CASSPAETQETQYF,TRBV5-4,NA,TRBJ2-5,few
TGTGCCAGCAGTTCCCACCCCTCAGGGGATGTTTACTTC,CASSSHPSGDVYF,TRBV6-2/TRBV6-3,NA,TRBJ2-5,NA
TGCAGCGGGGGGACTAGCGTCGCAGATACGCAGTATTTT,CSGGTSVADTQYF,TRBV29-1,TRBD2,TRBJ2-3,many
TGTGCCAGCAAACGGGAGAATCAGCCCCAGCATTTT,CASKRENQPQHF,TRBV6-2/TRBV6-3,NA,TRBJ1-5,many
TGCAGTGCTAGAGCTTTTCGCTTGGACACTGAAGCTTTCTTT,CSARAFRLDTEAFF,TRBV20-1,NA,TRBJ1-1,many
TGCGCCAGCAGTATGACTAGCGGGGTTTACAATGAGCAGTTCTTC,CASSMTSGVYNEQFF,TRBV4-3,TRBD2,TRBJ2-1,many
TGTGCCAGCAGTGAAAGACAAACGGGGGTTTCACCCCTCCACTTT,CASSERQTGVSPLHF,TRBV2,NA,TRBJ1-6,few
TGCGCCAGCAGCCAACAGGGGTCGGAAACCGGGGAGCTGTTTTTT,CASSQQGSETGELFF,TRBV4-3,NA,TRBJ2-2,few